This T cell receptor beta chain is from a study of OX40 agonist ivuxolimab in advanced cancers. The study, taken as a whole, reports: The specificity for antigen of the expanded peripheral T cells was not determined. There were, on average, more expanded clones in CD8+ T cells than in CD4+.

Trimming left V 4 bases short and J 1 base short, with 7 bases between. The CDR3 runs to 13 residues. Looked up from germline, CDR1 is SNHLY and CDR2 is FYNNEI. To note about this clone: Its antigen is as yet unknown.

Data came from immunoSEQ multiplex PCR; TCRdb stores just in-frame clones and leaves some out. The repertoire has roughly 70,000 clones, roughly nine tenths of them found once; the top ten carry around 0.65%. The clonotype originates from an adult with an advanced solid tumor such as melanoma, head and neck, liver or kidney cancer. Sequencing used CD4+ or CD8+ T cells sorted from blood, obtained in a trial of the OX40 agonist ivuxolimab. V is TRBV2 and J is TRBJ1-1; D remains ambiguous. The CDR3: CASSVSGNTEAFF. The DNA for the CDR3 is TGTGCCAGCAGTGTTTCCGGGAACACTGAAGCTTTCTTT.